Described below is a single T cell receptor (beta chain) sequence and its context. The second PCR ran about 6 to 11 cycles with a sample-barcoded 5' primer and J-beta primers. One entry per CDR3 protein, called by TCRdb with MiXCR from the 5' RACE reads. The sample lists about 1.8 million distinct CDR3 sequences; around 48% were seen once. CDR3 size: 14 residues. V lost 10 bases to trimming and J lost 2 bases; unmatched junction nucleotides: 6. In germline, CDR1 is SGHTA, CDR2 FQGNSA. This specimen comes from a study of blood T cells in healthy people across ages. The V and J genes are TRBV7-2 and TRBJ2-3; 10 bases align to TRBD1. Sample: blood. The origin of this receptor is a woman aged 40 to 50 in good health. CDR3 in amino acids: CATQGTGATDTQYF. The CDR3 DNA reads TGTGCCACCCAGGGGACAGGGGCCACAGATACGCAGTATTTT.